These 16 T cell receptor beta chains were all obtained from the same sample, sequenced in a study of blood T cell repertoires in COVID-19. Profiled with immunoSEQ multiplex PCR; TCRdb holds only in-frame clones, not every one. The repertoire holds a few hundred thousand clones, around three quarters seen once, with around 7.3% in the top ten. Material for sequencing was peripheral blood. These receptors were collected from a woman in her 70s with acute or convalescent COVID-19.

Of note for this clone: One end of the junction fails to match germline, which may point to a read error. This sample also contains other DNA sequences that code for the same CDR3. CDR3 loop: CASSTPGQGNYEQYF. The CDR3, as DNA: TGTGCCAGCAGTACCCCGGGACAGGGAAACTACGAGCAGTATTTC. This rearrangement joins TRBV27 to TRBJ2-7; 9 nucleotides agree with TRBD1. This CDR3 spans 15 amino acids. The germline V gene encodes CDR1 MNHEY and CDR2 SMNVEV (reference sequence).

This sequence joins TRBV7-3 and TRBJ1-1; TRBD1 aligns across 9 bases. The CDR3 sequence is 13 residues long. The germline CDR1 and CDR2 sequences are SGHTA and FQGTGA. Unmatched junction bases numbered 2, after V lost 5 bases and J lost 4 bases. The CDR3 reads CASSIQGATEAFF. The CDR3 DNA sequence: TGTGCCAGCAGCATACAGGGGGCCACTGAAGCTTTCTTT.

The genes are TRBV5-1 and TRBJ2-5; 8 bases agree with TRBD2. The CDR3 consists of 15 residues. V lost 0 bases to trimming and J lost 7 bases; unmatched junction nucleotides: 8. The germline V gene encodes CDR1 SGHRS and CDR2 YFSETQ. The CDR3 bases are TGCGCCAGCAGCTTGGAAGGGCGGGGGGCCGGGACCCAGTACTTC. Translated, it gives CASSLEGRGAGTQYF.

This clone was counted once. The gene calls are TRBV3-1 (or the pseudogene TRBV3-2) and TRBJ1-6; D is undetermined. Germline CDR1 is LGHDT and CDR2 is YNNKEL (reference sequence). CDR3 length: 14 amino acids. The V and J ends lost 4 bases and 8 bases respectively, with 12 bases between them. CDR3 DNA sequence: TGTGCCAGCAGCCCCCCCCGTCGAGATTCACCCCTCCACTTT. Translation: CASSPPRRDSPLHF.

The chain uses TRBV6-5 and TRBJ2-3; the D is unclear. V was trimmed by 6 bases and J by 7 bases, leaving 8 bases between them. The germline V gene encodes CDR1 MNHEY and CDR2 SVGAGI. The CDR3 has 11 amino acids. Here the CDR3 reads CASRGENTQYF. In nucleotides, the CDR3 is TGTGCCAGCAGAGGAGAGAATACGCAGTATTTT.

This chain connects TRBV4-1 to TRBJ2-3; TRBD1 matches at 7 bases. CDR3 size: 13 residues. V shed 8 bases and J 1 base; nucleotides not matched to a gene: 3. Germline V gene sequence: CDR1 MGHRA, CDR2 YSYEKL. The CDR3 here is CASRGQGTDTQYF. DNA of the CDR3: TGCGCCAGCCGAGGACAGGGCACAGATACGCAGTATTTT.

This rearrangement joins TRBV6-5 to TRBJ1-4, with D maybe TRBD1 (6 bases). Germline lookup yields CDR1 MNHEY and CDR2 SVGAGI. The CDR3 is 13 amino acids. V was pared by 7 bases and J by 4 bases, with 10 bases between. The chain's CDR3 is CASKDRLNEKLFF. CDR3 bases: TGTGCCAGCAAGGACAGACTTAATGAAAAACTGTTTTTT.

The rearrangement links TRBV27 to TRBJ2-1; a possible D gene is TRBD1 (5 bases). The CDR3 covers 17 residues. Trimming pared 2 bases from V and 7 bases from J, leaving 21 bases between. In germline, CDR1 is MNHEY, CDR2 SMNVEV (reference sequence). The CDR3 loop reads CASSLRQGGESWNEQFF. The CDR3 DNA sequence: TGTGCCAGCAGTTTAAGGCAGGGTGGTGAAAGTTGGAATGAGCAGTTCTTC.

The genes are TRBV21-1 and TRBJ1-5; the table assigns TRBD1, which was not confirmed against the DNA. TRBV21-1 has pseudogene status. The CDR3 runs to 14 residues. The DNA for the CDR3 is TGTGCCAGCAGCAAACCCCAGACAGTGCAGCCCCAGCATTTT. Protein sequence: CASSKPQTVQPQHF.

The genes are TRBV24-1 and TRBJ2-3; possibly TRBD2 for D (5 bases). The CDR3 runs to 12 residues. Per germline, CDR1 KGHDR and CDR2 SFDVKD. Deletions cut 6 bases from V and 4 bases from J, with 7 bases between. CDR3 protein: CATSMRADTQYF. CDR3 nucleotide sequence: TGTGCCACCAGTATGAGGGCAGATACGCAGTATTTT.

V is TRBV7-2 and J is TRBJ2-5, with TRBD2 identical over 8 bases. This CDR3 region has 15 residues. Losses at the gene ends were 1 base for V and 2 bases for J; bases not matched to a gene: 3. The germline CDR1 and CDR2 sequences are SGHTA and FQGNSA. The CDR3 region has the DNA TGTGCCAGCAGCTTAGTCGGGACTAGTCAAGAGACCCAGTACTTC. Encoded protein: CASSLVGTSQETQYF. Full variable domain (remainder filled in from reference TRBV7-2 and TRBJ2-5): GAGVSQSPSNKVTEKGKDVELRCDPISGHTALYWYRQSLGQGLEFLIYFQGNSAPDKSGLPSDRFSAERTGGSVSTLTIQRTQQEDSAVYLCASSLVGTSQETQYFGPGTRLLVL.

The CDR3 loop reads CASSSGTANSPLHF. The CDR3 DNA reads as TGTGCCAGTAGTTCGGGGACAGCGAATTCACCCCTCCACTTT. The chain carries TRBV19 and TRBJ1-6; 7 bases match TRBD1. The trim removed 5 bases at V and 7 bases at J, leaving 5 bases unmatched. Germline V gene sequence: CDR1 LNHDA, CDR2 SQIVND (reference sequence). The CDR3 is 14 amino acids.

The J gene is TRBJ1-5, the V gene TRBV3-1 (or the pseudogene TRBV3-2); D gene ambiguous. The CDR3 covers 12 residues. Trimming took off 5 bases at V and 7 bases at J, with 9 bases between the two ends. Germline lookup yields CDR1 LGHDT and CDR2 YNNKEL (reference sequence). In nucleotides, the CDR3 is TGTGCCAGCAGCTTCCGGGGACAGCCCCAGCATTTT. Its translation is CASSFRGQPQHF.

The rearrangement uses TRBV6-5 and TRBJ1-4, with D possibly being TRBD1 (6 bases). Trimming cost V 11 bases and J 4 bases, with 20 bases left between them. The V gene's germline CDR1 is MNHEY and CDR2 SVGAGI. This CDR3 contains 15 residues. The DNA of the CDR3 is TGTGCCGCCTTAACTCCGGGACATATTAATGAAAAACTGTTTTTT. It yields the protein CAALTPGHINEKLFF.

The chain uses TRBV11-3 and TRBJ2-2; no clear D. The CDR3 totals 16 residues. Trimming left V 1 base short and J 0 bases short, with 9 bases between. From germline, CDR1 is SGHNT and CDR2 YENEEA. The CDR3 DNA reads as TGTGCCAGCAGCTTAGGGGCTCTCGCGAACACCGGGGAGCTGTTTTTT. Residues: CASSLGALANTGELFF.

The chain joins TRBV7-9 to TRBJ2-3, with 8 nucleotides matching TRBD1. V lost 5 bases, J lost 2 bases, and 15 bases stayed unmatched. The germline gives CDR1 SEHNR, CDR2 FQNEAQ (reference sequence). CDR3 length equals 18 residues. The CDR3 loop is CASSPRQQGGHNTDTQYF. The CDR3 region has the DNA TGTGCCAGCAGCCCCCGCCAACAGGGGGGCCATAACACAGATACGCAGTATTTT. Full variable domain (missing parts from reference TRBV7-9 and TRBJ2-3): DTGVSQNPRHKITKRGQNVTFRCDPISEHNRLYWYRQTLGQGPEFLTYFQNEAQLEKSRLLSDRFSAERPKGSFSTLEIQRTEQGDSAMYLCASSPRQQGGHNTDTQYFGPGTRLTVL.